This entry lists 32 T cell receptor beta chains sequenced from one sample in a study of cytomegalovirus exposure and HLA in healthy donors. It was with 60 Vbeta and 13 Jbeta primers that the PCR ran. Clones were sequenced by immunoSEQ multiplex PCR, and TCRdb holds only the in-frame ones, with some missing. The table has 100,000 to 150,000 clones, about 82% seen once. Sequencing was done on a sample of PBMCs. Source of these receptors: a boy between 10 and 17 years old in good health and CMV-seronegative.

The V and J genes are TRBV7-6 and TRBJ2-2; 8 bases agree with TRBD1. CDR1 is SGHVS, CDR2 FNYEAQ, per germline. This CDR3 is 15 amino acids long. The ends lost 5 bases at V and 6 bases at J; junction bases unmatched: 8. The CDR3 DNA is TGTGCCAGCAGCCCCGGACAGGGTTCAGCCGGGGAGCTGTTTTTT. It translates to CASSPGQGSAGELFF.

This sequence joins TRBV6-6 and TRBJ2-7; 8 bases fit TRBD1. This CDR3 is 16 amino acids long. Per the germline V gene, CDR1 is MNHNY and CDR2 is SVGAGI (reference sequence). V was clipped by 4 bases and J by 5 bases; unmatched bases: 13. DNA for the CDR3: TGTGCCAGCAGTTCACCCCTGGGACAGGACAACCACGAGCAGTACTTC. Its translation is CASSSPLGQDNHEQYF.

This clone was seen a single time. The chain joins TRBV27 to TRBJ2-7; D unresolved. The ends were cut back, 3 bases at V and 5 bases at J, with 17 bases in the middle. CDR3 size: 15 residues. Per germline, CDR1 MNHEY and CDR2 SMNVEV (reference sequence). The CDR3 spells CASSFTVAGVHEQYF. In DNA form, the CDR3 reads TGTGCCAGCAGTTTTACGGTGGCAGGCGTCCACGAGCAGTACTTC.

The chain links TRBV5-6 to TRBJ2-1, with 7 positions matching TRBD1. Unmatched junction bases numbered 6, after V lost 3 bases and J lost 0 bases. Germline assignment: CDR1 SGHDT and CDR2 YYEEEE. This CDR3 is built from 16 residues. The DNA for the CDR3 is TGTGCCAGCAGCTGGGGACAGCCAAGCTCCTACAATGAGCAGTTCTTC. This encodes CASSWGQPSSYNEQFF.

The CDR3 DNA reads TGTGCCTGGACAGGGGAGGGGGGCTCCTACGAGCAGTACTTC. Translated: CAWTGEGGSYEQYF. This rearrangement joins TRBV30 to TRBJ2-7; weak D call: TRBD2 (7 bases). Trimming took off 4 bases at V and 0 bases at J, with 13 bases between the two ends. From germline, CDR1 is GTSNPN and CDR2 SVGIG (reference sequence). The CDR3 spans 14 residues.

V usage is TRBV6-1 and J usage is TRBJ2-2; 8 nucleotides align to TRBD2. Germline V gene data show CDR1 as MNHNS and CDR2 as SASEGT. The CDR3 is 16 amino acids. V was pared by 3 bases and J by 5 bases, with 8 bases of the junction left unmatched. The CDR3, as DNA: TGTGCCAGCAGTGATTACGGCGGGAGGCCTACCGGGGAGCTGTTTTTT. Amino acid sequence: CASSDYGGRPTGELFF.

This chain joins TRBV27 and TRBJ1-1, with 8 bases aligning to TRBD1. Germline V lookup: CDR1 MNHEY, CDR2 SMNVEV (reference sequence). CDR3 length: 14 residues. J was trimmed by 0 bases and V by 6 bases; bases with no gene match: 3. CDR3 nucleotide sequence: TGTGCCAGCAGCCCAGGGGGCATGAACACTGAAGCTTTCTTT. It translates to CASSPGGMNTEAFF.

The V and J genes are TRBV27 and TRBJ1-5; a weak D match, TRBD1 (5 bases). CDR3 length: 15 amino acids. V lost 0 bases, J lost 5 bases, and 11 bases lay in between. Germline CDR1 MNHEY, CDR2 SMNVEV (reference sequence). This CDR3 is CASSLSQGGYQPQHF. The DNA for the CDR3 is TGTGCCAGCAGTTTATCCCAGGGAGGCTATCAGCCCCAGCATTTT.

Here the CDR3 reads CASSVGSGYTDTQYF. CDR3 bases: TGTGCCAGCAGCGTAGGCAGCGGGTACACAGATACGCAGTATTTT. The genes are TRBV9 and TRBJ2-3; perhaps TRBD2 as D (6 bases). Germline CDR1 reads SGDLS; CDR2 reads YYNGEE. The CDR3 extends over 15 amino acids. Trimming shortened V by 0 bases and J by 2 bases, and 10 bases separated the two germline ends.

This clone appeared a few times. The chain carries TRBV4-1 and TRBJ2-6; D is perhaps TRBD1 (5 bases). The CDR3 is 13 amino acids. CDR1 and CDR2 from the germline V gene are MGHRA and YSYEKL. V lost 8 bases and J lost 3, with 8 bases in between. The CDR3 sequence: CASQGLGANVLTF. The DNA of the CDR3 is TGCGCCAGCCAGGGCCTTGGGGCCAACGTCCTGACTTTC.

The chain links TRBV7-9 to TRBJ1-1; tentative D call: TRBD1 (5 bases). The CDR3 extends over 13 amino acids. Per germline, CDR1 SEHNR and CDR2 FQNEAQ (reference sequence). Between the trimmed V and J ends, which lost 9 bases and 4 bases, there was a span of 15 bases. This CDR3 reads CASSPGGSTEAFF. CDR3 DNA: TGTGCCAGTTCCCCGGGGGGGTCCACTGAAGCTTTCTTT.

In this sample, this clone turned up a few times. The chain uses TRBV5-1 and TRBJ1-4; 9 bases agree with TRBD1. Trimming took 2 bases from V and 5 from J; bases not matched to a gene: 4. Germline values: CDR1 SGHRS, CDR2 YFSETQ. This CDR3 has 15 residues. CDR3 bases: TGCGCCAGCAGCTTCTTCGGGACAGGGAATGAAAAACTGTTTTTT. Its protein is CASSFFGTGNEKLFF.

This chain connects TRBV2 to TRBJ1-5; 7 bases are a match to TRBD1. The CDR3 runs to 15 residues. CDR1 SNHLY and CDR2 FYNNEI come from the germline V gene. With V trimmed by 3 bases and J by 5 bases, 7 bases remained unmatched. CDR3 residues: CASSDIQGGHQPQHF. The DNA of the CDR3 is TGTGCCAGCAGTGACATCCAGGGGGGACATCAGCCCCAGCATTTT.

The genes are TRBV29-1 and TRBJ1-1; D may be TRBD1 (5 bases). With 7 bases removed from V and 3 bases from J, the gap between germline ends came to 12 bases. The length of the CDR3 is 12 residues. Germline V gives CDR1 SQVTM, CDR2 ANQGSEA. The CDR3 reads CSGGRGDTEAFF. Here the CDR3 DNA reads TGCAGCGGCGGGCGGGGGGACACTGAAGCTTTCTTT.

The CDR3 DNA reads as TGTGCCAGCAGTGAAGGGGCAGGGGATGGCTACACCTTC. It yields the protein CASSEGAGDGYTF. The V and J genes are TRBV6-1 and TRBJ1-2, with a weak D call TRBD1 (6 bases). This CDR3 has 13 amino acids. The germline V gene has CDR1 MNHNS and CDR2 SASEGT. V lost 1 base, J lost 6 bases, and 9 bases lay in between.

The V and J genes are TRBV5-6 and TRBJ1-2; D might be TRBD1 (5 bases). Trimming cost V 0 bases and J 7 bases, with 10 bases left between them. This CDR3 comprises 13 residues. The germline gives CDR1 SGHDT, CDR2 YYEEEE. Here the CDR3 DNA reads TGTGCCAGCAGCTTGGGCCGCGGGGCTGGCTACACCTTC. This sequence encodes CASSLGRGAGYTF.

This clone has more than one count but fewer than ten. V gene TRBV30 combines with J gene TRBJ1-5, with TRBD1 matching 8 bases. This CDR3 comprises 14 residues. V was clipped by 3 bases and J by 5 bases; unmatched bases: 6. Germline V gene sequence: CDR1 GTSNPN, CDR2 SVGIG (reference sequence). The DNA of the CDR3 is TGTGCCTGGAGCCGACAGGGGCTTTATCAGCCCCAGCATTTT. Its translation: CAWSRQGLYQPQHF. Supplemented by reference TRBV30 and TRBJ1-5, the full variable domain reads SQTIHQWPATLVQPVGSPLSLECTVEGTSNPNLYWYRQAAGRGLQLLFYSVGIGQISSEVPQNLSASRPQDRQFILSSKKLLLSDSGFYLCAWSRQGLYQPQHFGDGTRLSIL.

This clone has a single count. The V call is TRBV30, the J call TRBJ2-2; D unresolved. Germline assignment: CDR1 GTSNPN and CDR2 SVGIG (reference sequence). V dropped 0 bases and J dropped 8 bases, with 4 bases sitting between them. This CDR3 has 11 amino acids. DNA of the CDR3: TGTGCCTGGAGTGTCAGTGGGGAGCTGTTTTTT. As protein: CAWSVSGELFF.

This chain links TRBV14 with TRBJ1-4, with TRBD1 matching 9 bases. Germline assignment: CDR1 SGHDN and CDR2 FVKESK. V was pared by 2 bases and J by 7 bases, with 8 bases of the junction left unmatched. The CDR3 loop spans 16 amino acids. The CDR3 spells CASSQRPGQGGEKLFF. CDR3 in DNA: TGTGCCAGCAGCCAACGACCGGGACAGGGTGGTGAAAAACTGTTTTTT.

The J gene is TRBJ2-7, the V gene TRBV6-1; the match to TRBD1 covers 8 bases. This CDR3 spans 14 amino acids. Per germline, CDR1 MNHNS and CDR2 SASEGT. Losses at the gene ends were 3 bases for V and 6 bases for J; bases not matched to a gene: 7. The CDR3 reads CASSDSGGNGEQYF. The CDR3 DNA sequence: TGTGCCAGCAGTGATTCAGGGGGCAACGGCGAGCAGTACTTC.

This chain joins TRBV5-1 and TRBJ2-5; a possible D gene is TRBD2 (6 bases). The CDR3 contains 14 residues. In germline, CDR1 is SGHRS, CDR2 YFSETQ. Trimming took 5 bases from V and 5 from J, leaving 16 bases between them. The CDR3 is CASRISGGYETQYF. CDR3 sequence (DNA): TGCGCCAGCAGGATCAGCGGAGGGTATGAGACCCAGTACTTC. Full variable domain (outside the CDR3, taken from reference TRBV5-1 and TRBJ2-5): KAGVTQTPRYLIKTRGQQVTLSCSPISGHRSVSWYQQTPGQGLQFLFEYFSETQRNKGNFPGRFSGRQFSNSRSEMNVSTLELGDSALYLCASRISGGYETQYFGPGTRLLVL.

The J gene is TRBJ2-3, the V gene TRBV5-4, with TRBD1 matching 7 bases. The CDR3 runs to 17 residues. After removal of 3 bases from V and 2 bases from J, the junction contained 12 bases not matched to a gene. Germline-derived CDR1 and CDR2 are SGHNT and YYREEE (reference sequence). The chain's CDR3 is CASSSRKKTGNTDTQYF. The CDR3 nucleotides are TGTGCCAGCAGCTCCAGAAAGAAGACAGGGAACACAGATACGCAGTATTTT.

J is TRBJ1-2 and V is TRBV9; 7 nucleotides align to TRBD1. This CDR3 is 16 amino acids long. V gave up 5 bases and J gave up 3 bases; unmatched junction bases: 13. Germline V CDR1 and CDR2: SGDLS, YYNGEE. Written as DNA, the CDR3 is TGTGCCAGCAGAGAAAACAGGGGCTCGGAAGACTATGGCTACACCTTC. Translating it yields CASRENRGSEDYGYTF.

The V gene is TRBV2, the J gene TRBJ2-1; 13 nucleotides match TRBD2. Trimming removed 6 bases from V and 4 bases from J; junction bases left unmatched: 9. The CDR3 spans 17 residues. CDR1 SNHLY and CDR2 FYNNEI come from the germline V gene. CDR3: CASRVTSGRPSYNEQFF. The CDR3 region has the DNA TGTGCCAGCAGGGTGACTAGCGGGAGGCCATCTTACAATGAGCAGTTCTTC.

The chain recombines TRBV15 with TRBJ1-2; D might be TRBD1 (6 bases). Germline V gene sequence: CDR1 LNHNV, CDR2 YYDKDF (reference sequence). CDR3 length equals 14 residues. Trimming pared 8 bases from V and 2 bases from J, leaving 15 bases between. CDR3 in amino acids: CATATQTGNYGYTF. For the CDR3, the DNA is TGTGCCACCGCAACCCAGACAGGAAACTATGGCTACACCTTC. The full variable domain, with the rest looked up from reference TRBV15 and TRBJ1-2, is DAMVIQNPRYQVTQFGKPVTLSCSQTLNHNVMYWYQQKSSQAPKLLFHYYDKDFNNEADTPDNFQSRRPNTSFCFLDIRSPGLGDTAMYLCATATQTGNYGYTFGSGTRLTVV.

This sequence joins TRBV30 and TRBJ1-2; tentative D call: TRBD1 (5 bases). This CDR3 contains 14 residues. V was shortened by 6 bases and J by 8 bases, with 22 bases between the two germline ends. Germline CDR1 reads GTSNPN; CDR2 reads SVGIG (reference sequence). The chain's CDR3 is CACPATGRAFGYTF. In DNA form, the CDR3 reads TGTGCCTGTCCCGCAACAGGCAGGGCTTTCGGCTACACCTTC.

V is TRBV27 and J is TRBJ2-5; weak D call: TRBD1 (5 bases). The CDR3 runs 16 residues. V was shortened by 3 bases and J by 2 bases, with 16 bases between the two germline ends. Germline values: CDR1 MNHEY, CDR2 SMNVEV (reference sequence). CDR3 in amino acids: CASSFLQGSAQETQYF. The CDR3 DNA reads as TGTGCCAGCAGTTTTCTCCAGGGTTCGGCTCAAGAGACCCAGTACTTC.

The chain links TRBV6-1 to TRBJ1-1; 7 nucleotides match TRBD1. Germline values: CDR1 MNHNS, CDR2 SASEGT. The CDR3 is 14 residues long. Losses at the gene ends were 1 base for V and 11 bases for J; bases not matched to a gene: 10. CDR3 loop: CASSEVLDRSKAFF. CDR3 nucleotide sequence: TGTGCCAGCAGTGAAGTTTTGGACAGGAGCAAGGCTTTCTTT.

The chain combines TRBV5-4 with TRBJ2-2, with D perhaps TRBD2 (5 bases). With 4 bases removed from V and 6 bases from J, the gap between germline ends came to 13 bases. This CDR3 comprises 14 residues. Germline V CDR1 and CDR2: SGHNT, YYREEE (reference sequence). As DNA, the CDR3 is TGTGCCAGCAGCCTGGACGCCGGGGCCGGGGAGCTGTTTTTT. This gives the protein CASSLDAGAGELFF.

This clone has just a few counts. This chain connects TRBV5-6 to TRBJ2-5; 7 bases map to TRBD1. The CDR3 loop spans 16 amino acids. Germline V CDR1 and CDR2: SGHDT, YYEEEE. Trimming at V came to 1 base and at J to 6 bases, leaving 12 bases not matched to a gene. For the CDR3, the DNA is TGTGCCAGCAGCTTGACTGTCTCAGGGGGTCAAAAGACCCAGTACTTC. Amino acids: CASSLTVSGGQKTQYF. Variable domain in full (rest from reference TRBV5-6 and TRBJ2-5): DAGVTQSPTHLIKTRGQQVTLRCSPKSGHDTVSWYQQALGQGPQFIFQYYEEEERQRGNFPDRFSGHQFPNYSSELNVNALLLGDSALYLCASSLTVSGGQKTQYFGPGTRLLVL.

The V call is TRBV5-1, the J call TRBJ2-5; 9 positions match TRBD1. Germline-derived CDR1 and CDR2 are SGHRS and YFSETQ. V was clipped by 4 bases and J by 5 bases; unmatched bases: 9. The CDR3 sequence is 15 residues long. The CDR3 protein is CASSANRGLRETQYF. CDR3 sequence (DNA): TGCGCCAGCAGCGCCAACAGGGGGCTGCGTGAGACCCAGTACTTC.

This chain connects TRBV13 to TRBJ2-5; TRBD1 aligns across 7 bases. Germline V CDR1 and CDR2: PRHDT, FYEKMQ (reference sequence). V dropped 3 bases and J dropped 4; count of bases not matched to a gene: 8. CDR3 length: 15 amino acids. In nucleotides, the CDR3 is TGTGCCAGCAGCTTCGAAGGGGGCTTGGGAGAGACCCAGTACTTC. This codes for CASSFEGGLGETQYF.